A selection of T cell receptor beta chains follows, all from one sample in a study of post-analysis software for immune sequencing data. MiXCR was run by TCRdb on the PCR reads, yielding one entry per CDR3 protein. Counted here are roughly 800,000 distinct CDR3 sequences, more than 45% occurring once; the ten biggest clones make up 4.9%. The specimen was blood. The source of these receptors is a girl under 18 with multiple sclerosis. The CDR3 runs from the conserved cysteine through the conserved F or W. D genes are given only for firm matches. Expanded clones get a size class; other rows say once, few or many, or leave the size out.

J,D,V,size,CDR3,DNA
TRBJ2-1,TRBD2,TRBV29-1,.,CSVEDPGLEGTYNEQFF,TGCAGCGTTGAAGACCCCGGACTAGAGGGCACCTACAATGAGCAGTTCTTC
TRBJ2-1,TRBD2,TRBV12-3/TRBV12-4,.,CASSLASGLAGAHNEQFF,TGTGCCAGCAGTTTAGCGTCGGGACTAGCGGGAGCCCACAATGAGCAGTTCTTC
TRBJ2-5,TRBD2,TRBV25-1,.,CASRKTGLAEETQYF,TGTGCCAGCAGGAAGACGGGACTAGCGGAAGAGACCCAGTACTTC
TRBJ1-1,.,TRBV12-3/TRBV12-4,.,CASSLDGVDAFF,TGTGCCAGCAGCCTGGACGGCGTGGACGCTTTCTTT
TRBJ2-1,.,TRBV7-9,.,CASRQGGFEQFF,TGTGCCAGCAGACAAGGGGGGTTTGAGCAGTTCTTC
TRBJ2-1,TRBD2,TRBV5-6,few,CASSFPGLAKVEQFF,TGTGCCAGCAGCTTCCCAGGACTAGCGAAGGTTGAGCAGTTCTTC
TRBJ2-3,TRBD2,TRBV11-2,few,CASTATSVRGGRGTDTQYF,TGTGCCAGCACCGCGACGTCTGTGCGTGGCGGGAGAGGCACAGATACGCAGTATTTT
TRBJ2-7,.,TRBV5-1,.,CASSLKLGYEQYF,TGCGCCAGCAGCTTGAAACTGGGCTACGAGCAGTACTTC
TRBJ2-5,TRBD2,TRBV7-2,.,CASSRTSEETQYF,TGTGCCAGCAGCCGGACTAGCGAAGAGACCCAGTACTTC
TRBJ2-1,.,TRBV20-1,few,CSARTSGSNEQFF,TGCAGTGCTAGAACCAGCGGAAGCAATGAGCAGTTCTTC
TRBJ2-1,TRBD1,TRBV4-3,.,CASSQDLPGQGSGEQFF,TGCGCCAGCAGCCAAGACCTACCGGGACAGGGTAGTGGTGAGCAGTTCTTC
TRBJ2-7,.,TRBV4-3,few,CASSQERASSYYEQYF,TGCGCCAGCAGCCAAGAAAGGGCCAGCTCATACTACGAGCAGTACTTC
TRBJ2-3,TRBD1,TRBV7-9,.,CASSPASQATGAASTDTQYF,TGTGCCAGCAGCCCTGCATCCCAGGCGACAGGGGCCGCTAGCACAGATACGCAGTATTTT
TRBJ2-7,.,TRBV29-1,.,CSVGWGGYSYEQYF,TGCAGCGTGGGCTGGGGCGGTTACTCCTACGAGCAGTACTTC
TRBJ2-4,.,TRBV4-3,few,CASSQDGREQYF,TGTGCCAGCAGCCAAGACGGCCGTGAGCAGTACTTC
TRBJ2-7,.,TRBV28,few,CASTLPRGNEQYF,TGTGCCAGCACCCTCCCCCGGGGGAACGAGCAGTACTTC
TRBJ2-1,TRBD2,TRBV30,.,CAWRGLAGGNEQFF,TGTGCCTGGAGGGGACTAGCGGGAGGAAATGAGCAGTTCTTC
TRBJ1-4,.,TRBV9,.,CASSPSGGEYNEKLFF,TGTGCCAGCAGCCCCTCGGGCGGGGAGTATAATGAAAAACTGTTTTTT
TRBJ1-2,TRBD1,TRBV14,.,CASSQGTGGFGYTF,TGTGCCAGCAGCCAGGGGACAGGGGGCTTTGGCTACACCTTC
TRBJ1-1,.,TRBV6-6,.,CASSTPMGGKAEAFF,TGTGCCAGCAGTACCCCTATGGGGGGTAAGGCTGAAGCTTTCTTT
TRBJ1-1,.,TRBV6-2/TRBV6-3,.,CASSYRRGSGDTEAFF,TGTGCCAGCAGTTACCGGCGGGGTTCGGGGGACACAGAAGCTTTCTTT
TRBJ1-1,.,TRBV9,few,CASSPGGGYTEAFF,TGTGCCAGCAGCCCTGGGGGAGGATACACTGAAGCTTTCTTT
TRBJ2-4,TRBD1,TRBV5-1,.,CASSLTPDRDIQYF,TGCGCCAGCAGCTTGACCCCGGACAGGGACATTCAGTACTTC
TRBJ2-1,.,TRBV7-2,few,CASSPLGPYNEQFF,TGTGCCAGCAGCCCCCTGGGACCCTACAATGAGCAGTTCTTC
TRBJ2-7,TRBD2,TRBV11-2,.,CASSPTGTSIDEQYF,TGTGCCAGCTCCCCTACCGGGACTAGCATCGACGAGCAGTACTTC
TRBJ1-2,TRBD1,TRBV9,once,CASQDRVNGYTF,TGTGCCAGCCAGGACAGGGTTAATGGCTACACCTTC
TRBJ2-7,.,TRBV20-1,.,CSARSGQTYEQYF,TGCAGTGCTAGGAGCGGACAAACCTACGAGCAGTACTTC
TRBJ2-1,.,TRBV20-1,few,CSASGPRSHEQFF,TGCAGTGCTTCAGGGCCCCGCAGCCATGAGCAGTTCTTC
TRBJ1-1,TRBD1,TRBV20-1,.,CRATGTANTEAFF,TGCAGGGCAACCGGGACAGCCAACACTGAAGCTTTCTTT
TRBJ2-7,.,TRBV29-1,few,CSYSPRGSYEQYF,TGCAGCTATTCGCCAAGGGGCTCCTACGAGCAGTACTTC
TRBJ1-1,.,TRBV29-1,few,CSVADGNRNTEAFF,TGCAGCGTCGCTGATGGAAACAGGAACACTGAAGCTTTCTTT
TRBJ2-5,.,TRBV5-1,few,CASSWRPVQETQYF,TGCGCCAGCAGCTGGAGGCCAGTCCAAGAGACCCAGTACTTC
TRBJ1-1,TRBD1,TRBV5-1,.,CASAGGSNTEAFF,TGCGCCAGCGCAGGGGGCTCGAACACTGAAGCTTTCTTT
TRBJ1-2,.,TRBV15,.,CATSRLGGGNYGYTF,TGTGCCACCAGCAGACTCGGGGGCGGCAACTATGGCTACACCTTC
TRBJ1-2,.,TRBV29-1,few,CSVEDSQGPKYGYTF,TGCAGCGTTGAAGATTCACAGGGCCCCAAGTATGGCTACACCTTC
TRBJ1-2,.,TRBV9,.,CASSVEGAGYGYTF,TGTGCCAGCAGCGTAGAAGGGGCTGGCTATGGCTACACCTTC
TRBJ2-7,.,TRBV4-1,.,CASSTGVGDYEQYF,TGCGCCAGCAGCACGGGGGTGGGAGACTACGAGCAGTACTTC
TRBJ2-5,.,TRBV20-1,.,CSAGALQETQYF,TGCAGTGCAGGGGCACTACAAGAGACCCAGTACTTC
TRBJ2-7,TRBD2,TRBV30,few,CAWSIGTTASYEQYF,TGTGCCTGGTCTATCGGGACTACCGCATCCTACGAGCAGTACTTC
TRBJ2-7,.,TRBV15,.,CATSREGPGQPIYEQYF,TGTGCCACCAGCAGAGAGGGCCCGGGACAACCCATCTACGAGCAGTACTTC
TRBJ2-1,TRBD2,TRBV20-1,many,CSARTSGRGNEQFF,TGCAGCGCCCGGACTAGCGGGAGGGGAAATGAGCAGTTCTTC
TRBJ2-7,.,TRBV29-1,.,CSVEDGNNAGYEQYF,TGCAGCGTTGAAGATGGAAACAATGCGGGCTACGAGCAGTACTTC
TRBJ1-5,.,TRBV2,.,CASSPSVDQPQHF,TGTGCCAGCAGTCCCAGTGTGGATCAGCCCCAGCATTTT
TRBJ1-1,TRBD1,TRBV12-3/TRBV12-4,.,CASRPQGAPEAFF,TGTGCCAGCAGGCCCCAGGGGGCTCCTGAAGCTTTCTTT
TRBJ2-6,.,TRBV6-5,few,CASSYLDSLSGANVLTF,TGTGCCAGCAGTTACCTGGACAGCCTCTCTGGGGCCAACGTCCTGACTTTC
TRBJ1-1,.,TRBV7-2,few,CASSRPEGHTEAFF,TGTGCCAGCAGCCGGCCGGAGGGGCACACTGAAGCTTTCTTT
TRBJ2-5,.,TRBV20-1,.,CSARMVAETQYF,TGCAGTGCTAGAATGGTAGCAGAGACCCAGTACTTC
TRBJ1-6,.,TRBV2,.,CATQPGTPNSPLHF,TGTGCCACCCAACCCGGGACTCCTAATTCACCCCTCCACTTT
TRBJ2-1,TRBD2,TRBV12-3/TRBV12-4,.,CASSLVSSGPGGEQFF,TGTGCCAGCAGTTTAGTGTCTAGCGGACCGGGTGGGGAGCAGTTCTTC
TRBJ2-3,.,TRBV20-1,.,CSAFIRGRDPGDTQYF,TGCAGTGCGTTTATTCGCGGTCGGGATCCTGGAGATACGCAGTATTTT